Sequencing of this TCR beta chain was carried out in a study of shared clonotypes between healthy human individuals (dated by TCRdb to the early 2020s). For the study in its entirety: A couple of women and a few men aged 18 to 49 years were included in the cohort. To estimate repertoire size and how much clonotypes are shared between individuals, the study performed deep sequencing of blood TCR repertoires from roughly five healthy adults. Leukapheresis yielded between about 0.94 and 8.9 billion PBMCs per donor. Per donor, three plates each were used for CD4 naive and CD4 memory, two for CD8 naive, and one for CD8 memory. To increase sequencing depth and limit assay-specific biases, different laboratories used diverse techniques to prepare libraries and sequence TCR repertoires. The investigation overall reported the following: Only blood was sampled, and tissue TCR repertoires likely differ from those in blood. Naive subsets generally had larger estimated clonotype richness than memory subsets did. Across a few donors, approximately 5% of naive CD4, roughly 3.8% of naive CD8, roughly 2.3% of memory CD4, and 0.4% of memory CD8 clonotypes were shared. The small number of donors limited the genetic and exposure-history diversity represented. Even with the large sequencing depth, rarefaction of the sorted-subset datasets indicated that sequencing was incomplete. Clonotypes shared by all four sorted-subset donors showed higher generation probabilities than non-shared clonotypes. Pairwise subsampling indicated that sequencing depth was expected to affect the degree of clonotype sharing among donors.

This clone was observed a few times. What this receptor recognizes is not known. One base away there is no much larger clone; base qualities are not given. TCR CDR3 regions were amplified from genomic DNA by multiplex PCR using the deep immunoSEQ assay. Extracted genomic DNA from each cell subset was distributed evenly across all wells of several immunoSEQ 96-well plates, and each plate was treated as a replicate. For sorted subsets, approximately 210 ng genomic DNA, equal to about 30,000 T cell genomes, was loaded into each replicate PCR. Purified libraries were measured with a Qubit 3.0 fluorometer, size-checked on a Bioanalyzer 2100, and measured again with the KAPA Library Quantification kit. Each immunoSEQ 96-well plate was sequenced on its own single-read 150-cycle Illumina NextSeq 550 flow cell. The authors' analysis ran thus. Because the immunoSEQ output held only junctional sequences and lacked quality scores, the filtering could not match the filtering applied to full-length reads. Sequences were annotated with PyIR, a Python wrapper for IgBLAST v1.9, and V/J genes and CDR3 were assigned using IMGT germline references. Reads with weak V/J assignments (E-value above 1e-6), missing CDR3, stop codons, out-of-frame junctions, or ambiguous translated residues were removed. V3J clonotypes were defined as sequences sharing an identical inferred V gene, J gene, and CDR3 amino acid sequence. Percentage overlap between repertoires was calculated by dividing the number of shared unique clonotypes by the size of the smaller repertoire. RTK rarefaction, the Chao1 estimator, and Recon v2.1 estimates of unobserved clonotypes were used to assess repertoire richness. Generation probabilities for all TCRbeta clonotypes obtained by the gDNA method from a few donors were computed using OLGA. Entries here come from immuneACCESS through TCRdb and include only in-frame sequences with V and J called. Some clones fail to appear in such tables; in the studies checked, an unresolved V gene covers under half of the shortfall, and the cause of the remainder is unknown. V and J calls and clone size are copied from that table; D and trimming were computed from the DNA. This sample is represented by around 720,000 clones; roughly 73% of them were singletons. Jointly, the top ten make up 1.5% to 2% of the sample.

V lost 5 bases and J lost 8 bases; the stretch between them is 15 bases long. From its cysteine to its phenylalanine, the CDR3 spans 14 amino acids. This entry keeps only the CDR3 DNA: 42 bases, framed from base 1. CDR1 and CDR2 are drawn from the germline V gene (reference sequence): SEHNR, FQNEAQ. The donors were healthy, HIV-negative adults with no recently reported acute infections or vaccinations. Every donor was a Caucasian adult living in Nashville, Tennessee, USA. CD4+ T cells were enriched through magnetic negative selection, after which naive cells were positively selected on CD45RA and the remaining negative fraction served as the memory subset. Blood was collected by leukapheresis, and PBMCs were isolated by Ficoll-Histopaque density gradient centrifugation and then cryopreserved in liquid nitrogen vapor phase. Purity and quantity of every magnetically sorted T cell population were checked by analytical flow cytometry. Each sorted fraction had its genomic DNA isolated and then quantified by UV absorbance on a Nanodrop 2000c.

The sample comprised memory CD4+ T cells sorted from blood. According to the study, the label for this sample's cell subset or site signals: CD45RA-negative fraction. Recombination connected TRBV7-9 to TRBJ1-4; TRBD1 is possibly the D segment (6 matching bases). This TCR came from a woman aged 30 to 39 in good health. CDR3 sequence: CASSPQGPTEKLFF. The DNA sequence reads TGTGCCAGCAGCCCACAGGGCCCTACAGAAAAACTGTTTTTT. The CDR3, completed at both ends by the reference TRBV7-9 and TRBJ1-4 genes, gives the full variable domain DTGVSQNPRHKITKRGQNVTFRCDPISEHNRLYWYRQTLGQGPEFLTYFQNEAQLEKSRLLSDRFSAERPKGSFSTLEIQRTEQGDSAMYLCASSPQGPTEKLFFGSGTQLSVL.